This TCR beta chain was captured in a study of beta chain features in type 1 diabetes (dated by TCRdb to the late 2010s). Study-wide context: Mean age, gender distribution, total cell number and subset yield did not differ between patients and healthy donors. A total of about 110,000,000 sorted cells were examined across all samples, and a strong correlation was observed between cell number per subset and RNA yield. The study compared the TCRB repertoires of sorted circulating CD4+ T cell subsets in recently diagnosed type 1 diabetes patients with those in matched healthy donors. Whereas all 30 or so donors provided naive and central memory subsets, regulatory and stem cell-like memory subsets were isolated from just 8 patients and about 8 healthy donors. The investigation overall reported the following: PCR may preferentially amplify shorter templates, but because patient and control samples were amplified and corrected together, any resulting skew would affect both groups equally. A moderate but significant shortening of TCRB CDR3 length was observed in type 1 diabetes patients in all four CD4+ subsets. Fewer insertions and more nucleotide deletions at VDJ recombination sites were observed in patients with type 1 diabetes, implying thymic rearrangement abnormalities. Naive, central memory and regulatory TCRB repertoires appeared to be more similar among patients than among healthy donors. Because cDNA was sequenced instead of genomic DNA, activated cells with high expression could be over-represented, although the groups did not differ in activation or CD3 levels. Because small numbers of individuals were included in the HLA sub-analyses, any influence of HLA type on TCRB rearrangement was left unresolved.

Regarding this clone: This clone's antigen is unknown. Per-base qualities were not stored, and no clone one base away is much larger.

V is pared back by 3 bases and J by 10 bases, with 13 bases lying between the germline termini. CDR1 and CDR2, looked up from the germline V gene, are MGHRA and YSYEKL. From cysteine to phenylalanine, the CDR3 is 13 amino acids long. Solely the CDR3 DNA is kept, with 39 bases framed from the first base. Each donor gave one peripheral blood draw, approximately 110 mL on average, collected into heparinised tubes. A BD FACSAria II and a panel including CD45RO, CCR7, CD25, CD127, CD95 and CD27 were used to sort naive, central memory, regulatory and stem cell-like memory CD4+ T cells. Every sorted population had a purity above 98%. PBMCs were separated immediately by Lymphoprep density gradient centrifugation and were stained directly, without being cultured. So that batch effects would be minimized, each experiment stained and sorted samples in pairs, pairing one healthy donor with one patient. The entire amount of isolated RNA was reverse transcribed using the High Capacity cDNA Reverse Transcription Kit, so the sequenced TCRB transcripts were expressed ones. Naive, central memory and regulatory T cell samples underwent deep immunoSEQ sequencing, averaging approximately 3.3 million total reads per sample. Sorted cells were lysed in RLT buffer, and RNA was extracted using DNase-treated RNeasy Micro or Mini kits according to cell number. Each cell subset was processed on its own to prevent cross-contamination, while patient and healthy donor samples were processed together. Using the immunoSEQ multiplex PCR, TCRB sequences were amplified from cDNA into 87-bp fragments spanning the CDR3 region. Sequencing of the amplicons was done on the Illumina HiSeq platform. Turning to the authors' computational methods: PCR bias was corrected computationally using synthetic template baselines, and reads within Hamming distance 2 were collapsed, with unmergeable singletons discarded. Reads were aligned to IMGT to assign V, D and J genes, CDR3 length, and insertions or deletions at six rearrangement sites. Within each subset, clonotype counts were normalized to the number of sorted cells before true diversity and Gini coefficients were calculated with the tcR R package. The overlap coefficient, calculated on TCRB nucleotide sequences, was used to quantify repertoire sharing. Sourced from immuneACCESS, this table was stored by TCRdb with only in-frame sequences that have V and J called. A share of the clones is absent; for the studies checked, an unresolved V gene accounts for under half, and the remainder has no known explanation. D and trimming come from the DNA, and the V and J calls and clone size come from that table. This sample comprises about 340,000 clones, approximately 8.2% of them detected only once. Less than 0.45% of the sample goes to the ten largest clones.

The sequence came from a young woman in good health. The chain was built from TRBV4-1 and TRBJ2-1; 6 matching bases give a weak D call of TRBD1. The sample was central memory CD4+ T cells from blood. The CDR3 reads as follows: CASSQQTGGEQFF. The sequence in DNA is TGCGCCAGCAGCCAGCAGACAGGCGGAGAGCAGTTCTTC.